The rows below give T cell receptor beta chains drawn from one sample of a study of CXCR3-negative and CXCR3-positive naive CD8 T cells. Reprocessing the 5' RACE reads, TCRdb reports a single entry for every CDR3 protein and omits DNA. Its table records 100,000 to 150,000 distinct CDR3 sequences. The sequencing sample was made of naive CXCR3+ CD8+ T cells from blood. Receptors originate from a human donor in good health. Some clones in this sample may be carry-over from other donors' samples. Both conserved end residues are part of each CDR3.

j_call: TRBJ1-2; v_call: TRBV4-2; cdr3_aa: CASSQTGTVYAYTF
j_call: TRBJ2-7; v_call: TRBV4-3; cdr3_aa: CASSQGTGFSYEQYF
j_call: TRBJ1-5; v_call: TRBV27; cdr3_aa: CASSPSPSLSGAAQHF
j_call: TRBJ2-3; v_call: TRBV7-9; cdr3_aa: CASSSRQGHTDTQYF
j_call: TRBJ1-1; v_call: TRBV6-6; cdr3_aa: CASSYLPYWDLAFF
j_call: TRBJ2-3; v_call: TRBV7-8; cdr3_aa: CASSTSRRRTADTQYF
j_call: TRBJ1-1; v_call: TRBV7-2; cdr3_aa: CASSPILGVTEAFF
j_call: TRBJ2-2; v_call: TRBV29-1; cdr3_aa: CSVERTTGELFF
j_call: TRBJ2-5; v_call: TRBV11-3; cdr3_aa: CASSSTGGQETQYF
j_call: TRBJ2-7; v_call: TRBV6-6; cdr3_aa: CASRRQGSYEQYF
j_call: TRBJ1-1; v_call: TRBV10-3; cdr3_aa: CAISAGDSNTEAFF
j_call: TRBJ2-7; v_call: TRBV5-1; cdr3_aa: CASSLPGLVYEQYF
j_call: TRBJ2-1; v_call: TRBV9; cdr3_aa: CASSVESAGVGQFF
j_call: TRBJ2-1; v_call: TRBV13; cdr3_aa: CASSFLQAGTRSFF
j_call: TRBJ1-1; v_call: TRBV7-9; cdr3_aa: CASSFGTELLAFF
j_call: TRBJ2-7; v_call: TRBV10-3; cdr3_aa: CAISRDRTYYEQYF
j_call: TRBJ2-1; v_call: TRBV11-3; cdr3_aa: CASSSQLENEQFF
j_call: TRBJ2-7; v_call: TRBV2; cdr3_aa: CASSVAQYYEQYF
j_call: TRBJ1-1; v_call: TRBV9; cdr3_aa: CASSPQGGTEAFF
j_call: TRBJ2-5; v_call: TRBV15; cdr3_aa: CATSRDPGTRQETQYF
j_call: TRBJ2-3; v_call: TRBV7-9; cdr3_aa: CASSYPPRGPGTDTQYF
j_call: TRBJ2-1; v_call: TRBV4-2; cdr3_aa: CASSMTSGNNEQFF
j_call: TRBJ1-1; v_call: TRBV29-1; cdr3_aa: CSVKDRYAEAFF
j_call: TRBJ2-1; v_call: TRBV30; cdr3_aa: CAWSPGTGNDEQFF
j_call: TRBJ2-4; v_call: TRBV29-1; cdr3_aa: CSVRGDKNIQYF
j_call: TRBJ2-3; v_call: TRBV12-3/TRBV12-4; cdr3_aa: CATRGGKDTQYF
j_call: TRBJ1-2; v_call: TRBV5-1; cdr3_aa: CASSLAGTENYGYTF
j_call: TRBJ1-5; v_call: TRBV7-9; cdr3_aa: CASSLPGDQPQHF
j_call: TRBJ1-1; v_call: TRBV7-9; cdr3_aa: CATRRGGTEAFF
j_call: TRBJ2-7; v_call: TRBV7-8; cdr3_aa: CARRPQGPSSYEQYF
j_call: TRBJ2-3; v_call: TRBV3-2; cdr3_aa: CASSQDKRGGPDTQYF
j_call: TRBJ2-2; v_call: TRBV11-3; cdr3_aa: CASLPRWGSTNTGELFF
j_call: TRBJ2-1; v_call: TRBV19; cdr3_aa: CASSILSGRALNEQFF
j_call: TRBJ2-1; v_call: TRBV29-1; cdr3_aa: CSGRLAGGPFSYNEQFF
j_call: TRBJ1-1; v_call: TRBV29-1; cdr3_aa: CSAYTNTEAFF
j_call: TRBJ1-2; v_call: TRBV7-9; cdr3_aa: CASSPPELRGDGYTF
j_call: TRBJ1-2; v_call: TRBV27; cdr3_aa: CVSSLRGGAGDYGYTF
j_call: TRBJ2-2; v_call: TRBV20-1; cdr3_aa: CSAPAVGELFF
j_call: TRBJ2-2; v_call: TRBV19; cdr3_aa: CASSTPPGELFF
j_call: TRBJ2-1; v_call: TRBV6-1; cdr3_aa: CASSGLQDEQFF
j_call: TRBJ2-1; v_call: TRBV20-1; cdr3_aa: CSARVETYNEQFF
j_call: TRBJ1-2; v_call: TRBV29-1; cdr3_aa: CSVEDFGVNYGYTF
j_call: TRBJ1-1; v_call: TRBV5-5; cdr3_aa: CASSLYFSRGEGTEAFF
j_call: TRBJ2-5; v_call: TRBV10-2; cdr3_aa: CASGGLAGGPSQETQYF
j_call: TRBJ1-2; v_call: TRBV6-4; cdr3_aa: CASSDDPSTGSPMDGYTF
j_call: TRBJ1-1; v_call: TRBV6-5; cdr3_aa: CASSLLEDSPGAEAFF
j_call: TRBJ2-7; v_call: TRBV29-1; cdr3_aa: CSAGGAGSYEQYF
j_call: TRBJ2-2; v_call: TRBV5-4; cdr3_aa: CASSSGVSGELFF
j_call: TRBJ2-1; v_call: TRBV7-9; cdr3_aa: CASSRDSNNEQFF
j_call: TRBJ2-1; v_call: TRBV10-3; cdr3_aa: CAISSTVGNNEQFF
j_call: TRBJ2-3; v_call: TRBV3-1; cdr3_aa: CASSQEGRGGGDSVSDTQYF
j_call: TRBJ2-3; v_call: TRBV7-9; cdr3_aa: CASSLAASREGDTQYF